The 10 T cell receptor beta chains below were found in one sample sequenced in a study of glioma-infiltrating T cells. Using RNA template, CDR3s of TCR alpha and beta were amplified with iRepertoire arm-PCR. One entry per CDR3 protein results from TCRdb running MiXCR on the multiplex PCR reads. The repertoire consists of about 89,000 distinct CDR3 sequences, with 23% occurring once and the leading ten covering more than 6.5%. The sample comprised glioma tissue, nonneoplastic brain tissue, or PBMCs (not recorded which). Every receptor here comes from a human donor with low-grade glioma or glioblastoma, undergoing nonglioma brain surgery, or in good health (not recorded which).

The sample holds a few counts of this clonotype. V and J are TRBV4-2 and TRBJ2-7; D is perhaps TRBD2 (6 bases). V shed 0 bases and J shed 2 bases, with 17 bases lying between them. CDR1 and CDR2 from the germline V gene are LGHNA and YNFKEQ. CDR3 length equals 17 residues. CDR3 residues: CASSQDVGTGVTYEQYF. The CDR3 DNA is TGTGCCAGCAGCCAAGATGTCGGGACGGGGGTAACCTACGAGCAGTACTTC.

A note on this clonotype: One end of the junction is discordant with germline, which a read error may explain. CDR3 protein: CASSPTSGGTYGQYF. The DNA for the CDR3 is TGTGCCAGCAGTCCTACTAGCGGGGGAACCTACGGGCAGTACTTC. The rearrangement joins TRBV7-2 to TRBJ2-7; 11 bases map to TRBD2. The CDR3 has 15 residues. Germline V gene lookup returns CDR1 SGHTA and CDR2 FQGNSA.

This clonotype was recorded many times. The chain has TRBV6-2 or TRBV6-3 and TRBJ2-1; 11 nucleotides align to TRBD2. In germline, CDR1 is MNHEY, CDR2 SVGEGT. The J segment lost 9 bases and the V segment lost 2 bases, leaving 6 bases of the junction unmatched. CDR3 length equals 15 residues. DNA of the CDR3: TGTGCCAGCAGTTACAGGGGACTAGCGGTAATTGAGCAGTTCTTC. Its protein is CASSYRGLAVIEQFF.

This rearrangement joins TRBV9 to TRBJ1-4, with TRBD1 as a possible D gene (5 bases). Germline-derived CDR1 and CDR2 are SGDLS and YYNGEE. The V end was cut by 0 bases, the J end by 4 bases, with 16 bases between. The CDR3 loop spans 17 amino acids. The DNA of the CDR3 is TGTGCCAGCAGCGTAGCTGGGGGACGGGTCCTTAATGAAAAACTGTTTTTT. Encoded protein: CASSVAGGRVLNEKLFF.

V usage is TRBV4-2 and J usage is TRBJ2-1, with D perhaps matching TRBD2 (5 bases). Trimming shortened V by 1 base and J by 8 bases, and 12 bases separated the two germline ends. Germline V gene lookup returns CDR1 LGHNA and CDR2 YNFKEQ. CDR3 length equals 14 residues. CDR3 sequence reads: CASSQAGGRYEQFF. In DNA form, the CDR3 reads TGTGCCAGCAGCCAAGCGGGCGGGCGCTATGAGCAGTTCTTC.

Remarks on this clonotype: A much larger clone sits a single nucleotide away, making a read error possible. The genes are TRBV12-3 or TRBV12-4 and TRBJ2-1; D not certain. V lost 2 bases and J lost 0, with 8 bases in between. The CDR3 is 15 residues long. CDR3 amino acids: CASSLFMASYNEQFF. The CDR3 DNA sequence: TGTGCCAGCAGTTTATTTATGGCCTCCTACAATGAGCAGTTCTTC.

The table lists this clonotype with many counts. The J gene is TRBJ1-2, the V gene TRBV14; tentatively, D is TRBD1 (5 bases). This CDR3 spans 14 amino acids. The germline V gene encodes CDR1 SGHDN and CDR2 FVKESK. V dropped 1 base and J dropped 8 bases, with 14 bases sitting between them. The DNA of the CDR3 is TGTGCCAGCAGCCAAGTAACCGGGACGAAGGGCTACACCTTC. Its protein is CASSQVTGTKGYTF.

This clonotype has more than one count but fewer than ten. The V and J genes are TRBV3-1 and TRBJ2-7; D remains ambiguous. CDR3 length: 15 residues. Per the germline V gene, CDR1 is LGHDT and CDR2 is YNNKEL (reference sequence). V lost 1 base, J lost 0 bases, and 10 bases lay in between. The chain's CDR3 is CASSQAAGNSYEQYF. Here the CDR3 DNA reads TGTGCCAGCAGCCAAGCGGCAGGAAACTCCTACGAGCAGTACTTC.

V is TRBV6-2 or TRBV6-3 and J is TRBJ2-1, with D possibly called TRBD1 or TRBD2 (5 bases each). V shed 3 bases and J shed 2 bases, with 11 bases lying between them. This CDR3 has 15 amino acids. From germline, CDR1 is MNHEY and CDR2 SVGEGT. The CDR3 DNA sequence: TGTGCCAGCAGTTATGAGGGGTCACCCTACAATGAGCAGTTCTTC. Translated: CASSYEGSPYNEQFF.

This clonotype was detected ten times or more. The CDR3 DNA reads TGTGCCAGCAGTTATTCGGGGGGGTCCGGAAACACCATATATTTT. Translation: CASSYSGGSGNTIYF. This sequence joins TRBV6-6 and TRBJ1-3; TRBD1 is a possible D gene (5 bases). The CDR3 spans 15 residues. From germline, CDR1 is MNHNY and CDR2 SVGAGI (reference sequence). V gave up 3 bases and J gave up 4 bases, with 13 bases separating them.